Presented here are 17 T cell receptor beta chains from one specimen sequenced in a study of T cell repertoires in cytomegalovirus infection. These receptors' targets are unknown. TCRdb reprocessed the reads via MiXCR and lists one record per CDR3 protein. The sample shows about 130,000 distinct CDR3 sequences, roughly 32% of them seen only once. The source material was CD8+ T cells from cultured PBMCs, sampled from culture after CMV antigen stimulation. All receptors derive from a human donor in good health (CMV status not recorded). Some clones in this sample may be carry-over from other donors' samples.

The sample holds a few counts of this clonotype. This chain connects TRBV12-3 or TRBV12-4 to TRBJ1-1, with 9 bases identical to TRBD1. The V segment lost 6 bases and the J segment 0 bases; nucleotides outside the gene matches: 11. The CDR3 is 17 amino acids. The CDR3 nucleotides are TGTGCCAGCAGGGGAGTTGGGACAGGGAGTGTGAACACTGAAGCTTTCTTT. Amino acid sequence: CASRGVGTGSVNTEAFF.

The J gene is TRBJ1-1, the V gene TRBV18; D remains ambiguous. V was cut by 8 bases and J by 0 bases, with 16 bases left in between. The CDR3 is 15 residues long. The germline CDR1 and CDR2 sequences are KGHSH and LQKENI. The CDR3 DNA reads TGTGCCAGCGCTCAGGCAGGCCCGATGAACACTGAAGCTTTCTTT. Residues: CASAQAGPMNTEAFF.

This clonotype has at least ten counts. The V gene is TRBV7-8, the J gene TRBJ1-2; tentatively, D is TRBD1 (5 bases). Germline V lookup: CDR1 SGHVS, CDR2 FQNEAQ. The CDR3 extends over 14 amino acids. The ends were cut back, 2 bases at V and 7 bases at J, with 14 bases in the middle. The DNA for the CDR3 is TGTGCCAGCAGCTTACCCGGGGCCGGTGGTGGCTACACCTTC. Protein sequence: CASSLPGAGGGYTF.

This clonotype has just a few counts. The rearrangement joins TRBV7-2 to TRBJ1-3; 12 bases are shared with TRBD1. V lost 1 base, J lost 2 bases, and 9 bases stayed unmatched. The CDR3 contains 19 residues. Germline CDR1 SGHTA, CDR2 FQGNSA. CDR3 coding DNA: TGTGCCAGCAGCTTAGTAGGAGGGACAGGGGGCATAGCTGGAAACACCATATATTTT. As protein: CASSLVGGTGGIAGNTIYF.

J is TRBJ2-7 and V is TRBV5-4, with 11 nucleotides matching TRBD1. CDR1 and CDR2 from the germline V gene are SGHNT and YYREEE (reference sequence). The trim removed 2 bases at V and 1 base at J, leaving 2 bases unmatched. The CDR3 loop spans 15 amino acids. The CDR3 sequence is CASSFGQGASYEQYF. CDR3 nucleotides: TGTGCCAGCAGCTTTGGACAGGGGGCTTCCTACGAGCAGTACTTC.

The rearrangement joins TRBV2 to TRBJ2-3; D unclear. Per germline, CDR1 SNHLY and CDR2 FYNNEI. Trimming shortened V by 5 bases and J by 1 base, and 13 bases separated the two germline ends. The CDR3 length is 15 residues. The CDR3 is CASSKRDFRTDTQYF. The CDR3, as DNA: TGTGCCAGCAGTAAAAGGGATTTCCGCACAGATACGCAGTATTTT.

The chain recombines TRBV28 with TRBJ1-1; maybe TRBD1 (5 bases). Trimming shortened V by 3 bases and J by 6 bases, and 17 bases separated the two germline ends. Per germline, CDR1 MDHEN and CDR2 SYDVKM. The CDR3 is 15 amino acids. The CDR3: CASSFIDPRVSEAFF. CDR3 DNA: TGTGCCAGCAGTTTTATTGACCCCAGGGTCTCTGAAGCTTTCTTT. The full variable domain, its missing parts supplied by reference TRBV28 and TRBJ1-1, is DVKVTQSSRYLVKRTGEKVFLECVQDMDHENMFWYRQDPGLGLRLIYFSYDVKMKEKGDIPEGYSVSREKKERFSLILESASTNQTSMYLCASSFIDPRVSEAFFGQGTRLTVV.

The chain combines TRBV6-2 or TRBV6-3 with TRBJ1-5; TRBD1 might be the D (6 bases). The germline V gene has CDR1 MNHEY and CDR2 SVGEGT. V was clipped by 6 bases and J by 4 bases, with 16 bases between them. This CDR3 spans 15 amino acids. The CDR3 loop is CASRTPIQGNQPQHF. The CDR3 coding sequence is TGTGCCAGCAGAACCCCCATACAGGGAAATCAGCCCCAGCATTTT.

The chain has TRBV12-3 or TRBV12-4 and TRBJ2-3; D unresolved. Trimming shortened V by 2 bases and J by 2 bases, and 5 bases separated the two germline ends. This CDR3 has 13 residues. Here the CDR3 DNA reads TGTGCCAGCAGTTTAATCTTCACAGATACGCAGTATTTT. Its protein product is CASSLIFTDTQYF.

The chain combines TRBV4-3 with TRBJ1-2; perhaps TRBD1 as D (6 bases). V was cut by 1 base and J by 8 bases, with 17 bases left in between. Germline-derived CDR1 and CDR2 are LGHNA and YSLEER. The CDR3 loop spans 15 amino acids. The DNA of the CDR3 is TGCGCCAGCAGCCAAGTTATGGTAATAGGACAGGGCTACACCTTC. Its protein product is CASSQVMVIGQGYTF.

This clonotype has a handful of counts. The chain uses TRBV7-9 and TRBJ1-1; D is unclear. The germline V gene has CDR1 SEHNR and CDR2 FQNEAQ (reference sequence). Trimming pared 5 bases from V and 1 base from J, leaving 17 bases between. The length of the CDR3 is 16 residues. CDR3 residues: CASSPPGTRQNTEAFF. DNA for the CDR3: TGTGCCAGCAGCCCACCCGGTACGAGGCAGAACACTGAAGCTTTCTTT.

This chain joins TRBV19 and TRBJ1-4; no reliable D call. The CDR3 loop spans 15 amino acids. Trimming took 2 bases from V and 0 from J, leaving 7 bases between them. Germline CDR1 LNHDA, CDR2 SQIVND (reference sequence). As DNA, the CDR3 is TGTGCCAGTAGTATAAGCAGTGCAACTAATGAAAAACTGTTTTTT. This translates into CASSISSATNEKLFF.

This clonotype was detected only a few times. This chain links TRBV19 with TRBJ1-5, with 7 bases fitting TRBD1. Germline CDR1 and CDR2: LNHDA and SQIVND (reference sequence). This CDR3 has 18 amino acids. The trim removed 7 bases at V and 0 bases at J, leaving 15 bases unmatched. The CDR3: CASKEDRLPPHSNQPQHF. Written as DNA, the CDR3 is TGTGCCAGTAAGGAGGACAGGCTTCCCCCCCATAGCAATCAGCCCCAGCATTTT.

J is TRBJ1-2 and V is TRBV20-1; tentatively, D is TRBD1 (6 bases). The CDR3 has 15 residues. The germline gives CDR1 DFQATT, CDR2 SNEGSKA (reference sequence). Trimming left V 7 bases short and J 5 bases short, with 23 bases between. The CDR3 coding sequence is TGCAGTGGGGACCCCCCGGACAGCCTGGAGTATGGCTACACCTTC. It encodes CSGDPPDSLEYGYTF.

This clonotype showed up many times. The V gene is TRBV20-1, the J gene TRBJ1-5, with D possibly matching TRBD1 (5 bases). CDR1 and CDR2 from the germline V gene are DFQATT and SNEGSKA (reference sequence). Trimming stripped 3 bases from V and 4 bases from J, with 16 bases between. This CDR3 contains 15 residues. CDR3 DNA sequence: TGCAGTGCTAGGCTGGCGGGACGGGAGAATCAGCCCCAGCATTTT. Translation: CSARLAGRENQPQHF.

This chain uses TRBV2 with TRBJ2-6, with unresolved D. Per the germline V gene, CDR1 is SNHLY and CDR2 is FYNNEI. V was pared by 7 bases and J by 0 bases, with 10 bases between. This CDR3 has 15 residues. CDR3 DNA: TGTGCCAGCAATGCGCTTAACTCTGGGGCCAACGTCCTGACTTTC. It is translated as CASNALNSGANVLTF.

This clonotype appeared a few times. The rearrangement uses TRBV5-4 and TRBJ1-3; D call uncertain. Germline CDR1 and CDR2: SGHNT and YYREEE (reference sequence). With 3 bases removed from V and 0 bases from J, the gap between germline ends came to 10 bases. The CDR3 is 15 amino acids. The CDR3 DNA reads as TGTGCCAGCAGCTCTGACCGAGTCTCTGGAAACACCATATATTTT. Protein product: CASSSDRVSGNTIYF. The full variable domain, in which reference TRBV5-4 and TRBJ1-3 provide the parts outside the CDR3, is ETGVTQSPTHLIKTRGQQVTLRCSSQSGHNTVSWYQQALGQGPQFIFQYYREEENGRGNFPPRFSGLQFPNYSSELNVNALELDDSALYLCASSSDRVSGNTIYFGEGSWLTVV.